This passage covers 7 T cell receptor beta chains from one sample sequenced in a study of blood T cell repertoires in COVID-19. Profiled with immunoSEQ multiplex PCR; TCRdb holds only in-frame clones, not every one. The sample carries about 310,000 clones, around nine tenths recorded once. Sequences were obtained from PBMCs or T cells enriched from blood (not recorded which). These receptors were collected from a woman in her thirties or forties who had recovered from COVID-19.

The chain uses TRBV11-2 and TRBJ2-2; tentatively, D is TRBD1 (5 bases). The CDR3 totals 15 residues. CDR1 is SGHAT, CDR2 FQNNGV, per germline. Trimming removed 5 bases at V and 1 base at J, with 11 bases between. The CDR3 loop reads CASSPGQKNTGELFF. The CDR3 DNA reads TGTGCCAGCAGCCCAGGGCAGAAGAACACCGGGGAGCTGTTTTTT.

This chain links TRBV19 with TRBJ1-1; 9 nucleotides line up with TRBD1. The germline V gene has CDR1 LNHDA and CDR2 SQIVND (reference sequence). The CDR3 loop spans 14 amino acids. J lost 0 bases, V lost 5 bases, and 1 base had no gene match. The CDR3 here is CASSWTGVNTEAFF. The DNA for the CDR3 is TGTGCCAGTAGTTGGACAGGGGTGAACACTGAAGCTTTCTTT. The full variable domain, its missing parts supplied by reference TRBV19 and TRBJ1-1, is DGGITQSPKYLFRKEGQNVTLSCEQNLNHDAMYWYRQDPGQGLRLIYYSQIVNDFQKGDIAEGYSVSREKKESFPLTVTSAQKNPTAFYLCASSWTGVNTEAFFGQGTRLTVV.

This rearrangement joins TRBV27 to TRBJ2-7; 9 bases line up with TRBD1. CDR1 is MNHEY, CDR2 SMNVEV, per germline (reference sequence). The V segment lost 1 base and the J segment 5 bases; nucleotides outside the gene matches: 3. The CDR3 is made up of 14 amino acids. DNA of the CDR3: TGTGCCAGCAGTTTATTATACAGGGGGCACGAGCAGTACTTC. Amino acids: CASSLLYRGHEQYF.

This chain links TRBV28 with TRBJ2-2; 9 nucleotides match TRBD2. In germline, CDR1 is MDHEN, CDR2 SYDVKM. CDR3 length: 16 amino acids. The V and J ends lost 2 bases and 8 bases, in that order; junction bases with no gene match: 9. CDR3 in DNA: TGTGCCAGCAGTTTACTCCCTAGCGGGGATAAAGGGGAGCTGTTTTTT. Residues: CASSLLPSGDKGELFF. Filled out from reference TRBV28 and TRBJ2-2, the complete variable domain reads DVKVTQSSRYLVKRTGEKVFLECVQDMDHENMFWYRQDPGLGLRLIYFSYDVKMKEKGDIPEGYSVSREKKERFSLILESASTNQTSMYLCASSLLPSGDKGELFFGEGSRLTVL.

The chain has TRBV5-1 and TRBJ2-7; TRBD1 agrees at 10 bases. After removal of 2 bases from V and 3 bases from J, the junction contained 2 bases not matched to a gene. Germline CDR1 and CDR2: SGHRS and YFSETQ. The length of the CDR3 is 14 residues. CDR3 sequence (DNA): TGCGCCAGCAGCTTTGGGACAGGGGTCTACGAGCAGTACTTC. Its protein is CASSFGTGVYEQYF.

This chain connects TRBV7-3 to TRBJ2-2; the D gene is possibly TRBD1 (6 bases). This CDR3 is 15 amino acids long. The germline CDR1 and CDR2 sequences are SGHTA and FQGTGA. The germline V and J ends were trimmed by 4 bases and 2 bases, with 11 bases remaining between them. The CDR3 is CASSSTGSNTGELFF. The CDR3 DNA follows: TGTGCCAGCAGCTCGACAGGCAGTAACACCGGGGAGCTGTTTTTT.

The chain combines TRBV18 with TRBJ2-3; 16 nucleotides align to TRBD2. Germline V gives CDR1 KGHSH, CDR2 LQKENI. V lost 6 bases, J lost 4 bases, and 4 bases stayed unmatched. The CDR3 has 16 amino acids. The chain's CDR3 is CASSPGTSGGADTQYF. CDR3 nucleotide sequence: TGTGCCAGCTCCCCCGGGACTAGCGGGGGGGCAGATACGCAGTATTTT. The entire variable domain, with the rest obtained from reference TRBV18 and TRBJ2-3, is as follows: NAGVMQNPRHLVRRRGQEARLRCSPMKGHSHVYWYRQLPEEGLKFMVYLQKENIIDESGMPKERFSAEFPKEGPSILRIQQVVRGDSAAYFCASSPGTSGGADTQYFGPGTRLTVL.